This record concerns one T cell receptor (beta chain) sequence. Its antigen remains unidentified. Here immunoSEQ multiplex PCR was the method, and the copy in TCRdb shows in-frame clones only, minus some. The profile covers about 120,000 clones, with about 85% appearing a single time and 5.5% to 8% taken by the ten largest. These data come from a study of T cell responses to AZD1222 COVID-19 vaccine. Study-level points and caveats: Dominant CD4 TCR responses targeted spike regions 160-218 and 743-854.

The V gene's germline CDR1 is MDHEN and CDR2 SYDVKM. The CDR3 loop spans 17 amino acids. Trimming shortened V by 7 bases and J by 2 bases, and 24 bases separated the two germline ends. This specimen consisted of peripheral blood, obtained on day 0 of AZD1222 vaccination. This receptor was obtained from an adult in good health. The J gene is TRBJ2-7, the V gene TRBV28; D possibly corresponds to TRBD2 (7 bases). The CDR3 nucleotides are TGTGCCAGCACTCCATCGCGGGGGCCCGCGTTCGCCTACGAGCAGTACTTC. This translates into CASTPSRGPAFAYEQYF. The full variable domain, its missing parts supplied by reference TRBV28 and TRBJ2-7, is DVKVTQSSRYLVKRTGEKVFLECVQDMDHENMFWYRQDPGLGLRLIYFSYDVKMKEKGDIPEGYSVSREKKERFSLILESASTNQTSMYLCASTPSRGPAFAYEQYFGPGTRLTVT.